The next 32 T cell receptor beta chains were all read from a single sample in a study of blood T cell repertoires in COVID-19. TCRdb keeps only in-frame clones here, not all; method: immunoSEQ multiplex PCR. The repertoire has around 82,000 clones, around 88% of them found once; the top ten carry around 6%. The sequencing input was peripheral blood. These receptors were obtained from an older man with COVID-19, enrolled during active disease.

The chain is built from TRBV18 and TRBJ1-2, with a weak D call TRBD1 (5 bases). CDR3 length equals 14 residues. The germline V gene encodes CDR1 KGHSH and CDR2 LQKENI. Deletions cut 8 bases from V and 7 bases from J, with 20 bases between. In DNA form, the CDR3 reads TGTGCCAGCAAGGAGGGTGGAGGGGTACCTGGCTACACCTTC. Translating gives CASKEGGGVPGYTF.

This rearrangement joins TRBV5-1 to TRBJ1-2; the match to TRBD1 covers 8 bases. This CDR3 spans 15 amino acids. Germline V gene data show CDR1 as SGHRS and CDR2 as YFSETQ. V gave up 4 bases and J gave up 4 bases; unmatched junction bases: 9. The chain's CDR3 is CASSPGQGLFYGYTF. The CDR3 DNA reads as TGCGCCAGCAGCCCCGGACAGGGCTTGTTCTATGGCTACACCTTC. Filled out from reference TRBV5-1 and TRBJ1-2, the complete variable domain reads KAGVTQTPRYLIKTRGQQVTLSCSPISGHRSVSWYQQTPGQGLQFLFEYFSETQRNKGNFPGRFSGRQFSNSRSEMNVSTLELGDSALYLCASSPGQGLFYGYTFGSGTRLTVV.

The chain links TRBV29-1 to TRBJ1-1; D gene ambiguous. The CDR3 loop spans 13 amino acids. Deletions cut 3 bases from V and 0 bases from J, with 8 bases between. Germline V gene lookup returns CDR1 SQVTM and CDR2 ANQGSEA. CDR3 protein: CSVERQLNTEAFF. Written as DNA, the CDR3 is TGCAGCGTTGAGAGACAACTGAACACTGAAGCTTTCTTT.

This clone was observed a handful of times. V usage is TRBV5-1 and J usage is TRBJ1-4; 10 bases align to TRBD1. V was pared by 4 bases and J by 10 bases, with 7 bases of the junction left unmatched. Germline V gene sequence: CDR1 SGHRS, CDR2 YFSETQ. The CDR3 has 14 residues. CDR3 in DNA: TGCGCCAGCAGCCCCCGGGACAGGGGCCGAAAACTGTTTTTT. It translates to CASSPRDRGRKLFF.

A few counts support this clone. The CDR3, as DNA: TGCGCCAGCAGTGAGTCGATCTACAGGGCGCCAAATCAGCCCCAGCATTTT. Encoded protein: CASSESIYRAPNQPQHF. The chain uses TRBV10-2 and TRBJ1-5; TRBD1 might be the D (6 bases). CDR1 and CDR2 (germline): WSHSY, SAAADI. This CDR3 has 17 residues. V was cut by 0 bases and J by 4 bases, with 16 bases left in between.

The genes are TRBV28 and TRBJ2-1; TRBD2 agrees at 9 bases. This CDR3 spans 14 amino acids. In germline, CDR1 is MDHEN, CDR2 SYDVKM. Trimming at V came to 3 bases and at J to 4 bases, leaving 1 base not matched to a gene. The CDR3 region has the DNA TGTGCCAGCAGTTTGACTAGCGGTTACAATGAGCAGTTCTTC. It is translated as CASSLTSGYNEQFF.

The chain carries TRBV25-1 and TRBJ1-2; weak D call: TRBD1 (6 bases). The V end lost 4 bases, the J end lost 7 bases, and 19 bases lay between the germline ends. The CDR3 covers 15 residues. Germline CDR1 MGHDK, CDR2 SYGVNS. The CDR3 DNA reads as TGTGCCAGCAGTGGATTTCCAGGGGCCAAGGGTGGCTACACCTTC. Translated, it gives CASSGFPGAKGGYTF.

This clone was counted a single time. The CDR3 DNA follows: TGTGCCAGCAGTGAAGAGGGGCAGGGGGGCTACACCTTC. It yields the protein CASSEEGQGGYTF. This chain uses TRBV2 with TRBJ1-2, with a weak D call TRBD1 (6 bases). V was clipped by 1 base and J by 8 bases, with 11 bases between them. The CDR3 covers 13 residues. Germline CDR1 and CDR2: SNHLY and FYNNEI.

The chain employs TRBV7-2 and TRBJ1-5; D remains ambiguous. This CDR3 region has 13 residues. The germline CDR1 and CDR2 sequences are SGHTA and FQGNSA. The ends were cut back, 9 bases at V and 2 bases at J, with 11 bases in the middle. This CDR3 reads CASGERGNQPQHF. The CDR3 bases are TGTGCCAGTGGGGAGCGGGGCAATCAGCCCCAGCATTTT.

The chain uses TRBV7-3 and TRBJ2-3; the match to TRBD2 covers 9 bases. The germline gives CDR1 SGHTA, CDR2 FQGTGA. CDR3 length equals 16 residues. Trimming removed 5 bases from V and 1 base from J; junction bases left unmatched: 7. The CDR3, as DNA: TGTGCCAGCAGCCTGGCGGGGGGGGGTGGCACAGATACGCAGTATTTT. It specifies CASSLAGGGGTDTQYF.

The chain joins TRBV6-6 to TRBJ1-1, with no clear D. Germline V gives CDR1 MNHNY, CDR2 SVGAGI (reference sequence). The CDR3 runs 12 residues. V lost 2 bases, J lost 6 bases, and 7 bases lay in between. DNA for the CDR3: TGTGCCAGCAGTTACGCAGCGTCTGAAGCTTTCTTT. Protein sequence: CASSYAASEAFF.

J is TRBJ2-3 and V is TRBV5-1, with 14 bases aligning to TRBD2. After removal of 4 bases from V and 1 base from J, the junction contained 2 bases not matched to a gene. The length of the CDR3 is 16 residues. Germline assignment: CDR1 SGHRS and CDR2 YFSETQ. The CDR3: CASSMGLAGGTDTQYF. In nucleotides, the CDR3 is TGCGCCAGCAGCATGGGACTAGCGGGGGGCACAGATACGCAGTATTTT.

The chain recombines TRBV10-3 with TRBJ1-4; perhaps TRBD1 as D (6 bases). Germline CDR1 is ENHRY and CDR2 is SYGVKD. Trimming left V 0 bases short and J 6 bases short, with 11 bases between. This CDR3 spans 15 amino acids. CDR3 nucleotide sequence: TGTGCCATCAGTGAGTCGTGGCAGGGGTATGAAAAACTGTTTTTT. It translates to CAISESWQGYEKLFF.

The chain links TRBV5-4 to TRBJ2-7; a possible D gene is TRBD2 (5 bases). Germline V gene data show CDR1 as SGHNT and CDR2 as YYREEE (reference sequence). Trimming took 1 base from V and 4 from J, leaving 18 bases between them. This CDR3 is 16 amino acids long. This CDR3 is CASSLPTGKGLYEQYF. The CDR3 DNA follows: TGTGCCAGCAGCTTGCCGACGGGGAAGGGCCTATACGAGCAGTACTTC.

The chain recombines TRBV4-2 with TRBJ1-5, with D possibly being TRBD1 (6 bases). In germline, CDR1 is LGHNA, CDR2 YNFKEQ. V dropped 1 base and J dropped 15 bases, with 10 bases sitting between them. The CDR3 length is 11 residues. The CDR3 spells CASSQGTVMHF. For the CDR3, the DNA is TGTGCCAGCAGCCAAGGGACAGTTATGCATTTT.

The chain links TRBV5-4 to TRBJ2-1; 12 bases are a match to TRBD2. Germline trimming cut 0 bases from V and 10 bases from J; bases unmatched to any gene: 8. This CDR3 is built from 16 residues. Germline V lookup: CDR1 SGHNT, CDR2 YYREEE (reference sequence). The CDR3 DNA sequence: TGTGCCAGCAGCTTGGCAGCTAGCGGGGGGGCTTTAGAGCAGTTCTTC. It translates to CASSLAASGGALEQFF.

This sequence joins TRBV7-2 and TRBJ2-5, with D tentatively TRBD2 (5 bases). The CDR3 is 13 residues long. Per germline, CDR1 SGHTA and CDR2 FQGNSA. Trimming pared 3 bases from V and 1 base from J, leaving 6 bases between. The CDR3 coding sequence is TGTGCCAGCAGCTTGGGGAGCCAAGAGACCCAGTACTTC. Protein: CASSLGSQETQYF.

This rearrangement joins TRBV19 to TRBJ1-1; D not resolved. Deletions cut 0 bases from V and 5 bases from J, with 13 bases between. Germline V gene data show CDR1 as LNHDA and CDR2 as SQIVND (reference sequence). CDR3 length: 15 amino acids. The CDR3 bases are TGTGCCAGTAGTATAGACCTATACGAGGGAACTGAAGCTTTCTTT. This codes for CASSIDLYEGTEAFF.

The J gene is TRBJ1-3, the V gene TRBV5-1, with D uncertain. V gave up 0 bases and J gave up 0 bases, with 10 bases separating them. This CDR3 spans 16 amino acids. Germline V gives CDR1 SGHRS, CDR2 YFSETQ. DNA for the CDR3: TGCGCCAGCAGCTTGGCAGGAATAACCTCTGGAAACACCATATATTTT. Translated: CASSLAGITSGNTIYF.

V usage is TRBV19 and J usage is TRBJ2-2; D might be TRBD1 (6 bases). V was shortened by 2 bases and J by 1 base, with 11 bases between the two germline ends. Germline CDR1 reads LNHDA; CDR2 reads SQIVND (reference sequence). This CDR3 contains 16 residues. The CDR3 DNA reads TGTGCCAGTAGTATATTGGGCAGGGGGAACACCGGGGAGCTGTTTTTT. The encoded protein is CASSILGRGNTGELFF. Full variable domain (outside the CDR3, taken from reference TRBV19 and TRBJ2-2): DGGITQSPKYLFRKEGQNVTLSCEQNLNHDAMYWYRQDPGQGLRLIYYSQIVNDFQKGDIAEGYSVSREKKESFPLTVTSAQKNPTAFYLCASSILGRGNTGELFFGEGSRLTVL.

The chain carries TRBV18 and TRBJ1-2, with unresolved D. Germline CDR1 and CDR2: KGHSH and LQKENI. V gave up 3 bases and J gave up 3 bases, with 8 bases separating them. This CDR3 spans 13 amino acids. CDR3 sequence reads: CASSPEEDYGYTF. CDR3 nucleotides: TGTGCCAGCTCACCGGAGGAGGACTATGGCTACACCTTC.

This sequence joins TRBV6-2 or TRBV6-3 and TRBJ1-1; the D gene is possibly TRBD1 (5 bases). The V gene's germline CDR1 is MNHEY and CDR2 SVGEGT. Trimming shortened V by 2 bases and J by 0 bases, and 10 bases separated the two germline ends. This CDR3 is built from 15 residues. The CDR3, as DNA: TGTGCCAGCAGTTACAGGGGCCTAATGAACACTGAAGCTTTCTTT. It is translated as CASSYRGLMNTEAFF.

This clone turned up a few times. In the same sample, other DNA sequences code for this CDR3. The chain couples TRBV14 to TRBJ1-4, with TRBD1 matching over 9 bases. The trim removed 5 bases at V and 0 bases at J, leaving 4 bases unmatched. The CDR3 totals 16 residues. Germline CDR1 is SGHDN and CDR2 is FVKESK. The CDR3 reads CASSLRQGATNEKLFF. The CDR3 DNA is TGTGCCAGCAGCTTGCGACAGGGGGCAACTAATGAAAAACTGTTTTTT.

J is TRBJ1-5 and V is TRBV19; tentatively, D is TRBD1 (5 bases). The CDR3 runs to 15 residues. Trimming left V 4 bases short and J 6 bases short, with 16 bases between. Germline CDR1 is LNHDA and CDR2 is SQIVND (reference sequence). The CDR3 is CASSSLDRGSQPQHF. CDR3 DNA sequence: TGTGCCAGTAGTAGTTTAGACAGAGGAAGTCAGCCCCAGCATTTT.

DNA of the CDR3: TGTGCCAGCAGCCAAGTTCTCGTACCTATGGATTCACCCCTCCACTTT. Amino acid sequence: CASSQVLVPMDSPLHF. The chain links TRBV4-2 to TRBJ1-6; no firm D call. Trimming removed 1 base from V and 8 bases from J, with 15 bases in between. This CDR3 region has 16 residues. Germline V CDR1 and CDR2: LGHNA, YNFKEQ.

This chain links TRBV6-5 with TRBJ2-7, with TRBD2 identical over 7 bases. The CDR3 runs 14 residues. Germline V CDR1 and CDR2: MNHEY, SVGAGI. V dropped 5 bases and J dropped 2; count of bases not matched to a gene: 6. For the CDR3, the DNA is TGTGCCAGCAGTACAAAAGCGGGGCCCTACGAGCAGTACTTC. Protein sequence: CASSTKAGPYEQYF.

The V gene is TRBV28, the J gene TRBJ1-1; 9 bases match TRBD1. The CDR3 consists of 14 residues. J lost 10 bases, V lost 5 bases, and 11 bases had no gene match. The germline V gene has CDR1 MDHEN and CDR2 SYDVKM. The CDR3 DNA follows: TGTGCCAGCAGTCACGGGACAGGGATTGTACCAGCTTTCTTT. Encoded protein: CASSHGTGIVPAFF.

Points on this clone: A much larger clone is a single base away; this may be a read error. The DNA of the CDR3 is TGTGCCAGCAGCCTTGGGACAGGGCACAGTTCATCCCTCCACTTT. It codes for CASSLGTGHSSSLHF. The rearrangement links TRBV7-9 to TRBJ1-6; TRBD1 aligns across 9 bases. In germline, CDR1 is SEHNR, CDR2 FQNEAQ (reference sequence). The CDR3 sequence is 15 residues long.

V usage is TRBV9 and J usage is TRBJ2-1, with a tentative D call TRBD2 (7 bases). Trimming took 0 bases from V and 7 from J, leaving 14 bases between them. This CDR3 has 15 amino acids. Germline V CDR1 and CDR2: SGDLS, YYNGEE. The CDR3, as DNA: TGTGCCAGCAGCGTAGAATCGGGGGGCGGGAATGAGCAGTTCTTC. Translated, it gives CASSVESGGGNEQFF.

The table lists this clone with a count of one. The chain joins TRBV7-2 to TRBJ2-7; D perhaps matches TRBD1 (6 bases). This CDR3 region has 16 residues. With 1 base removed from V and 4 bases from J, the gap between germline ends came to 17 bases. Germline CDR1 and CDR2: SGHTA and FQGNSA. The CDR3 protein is CASSLEGHLNPYEQYF. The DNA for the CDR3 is TGTGCCAGCAGCTTAGAGGGACATCTCAACCCTTACGAGCAGTACTTC. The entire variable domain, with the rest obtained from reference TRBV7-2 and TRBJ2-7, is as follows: GAGVSQSPSNKVTEKGKDVELRCDPISGHTALYWYRQSLGQGLEFLIYFQGNSAPDKSGLPSDRFSAERTGGSVSTLTIQRTQQEDSAVYLCASSLEGHLNPYEQYFGPGTRLTVT.

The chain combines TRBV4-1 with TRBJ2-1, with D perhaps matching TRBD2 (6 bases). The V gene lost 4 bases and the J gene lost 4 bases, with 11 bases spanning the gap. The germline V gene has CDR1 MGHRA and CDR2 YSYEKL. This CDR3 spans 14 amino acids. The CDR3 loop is CASSPLGLYNEQFF. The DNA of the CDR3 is TGCGCCAGCAGCCCACTGGGACTTTACAATGAGCAGTTCTTC.

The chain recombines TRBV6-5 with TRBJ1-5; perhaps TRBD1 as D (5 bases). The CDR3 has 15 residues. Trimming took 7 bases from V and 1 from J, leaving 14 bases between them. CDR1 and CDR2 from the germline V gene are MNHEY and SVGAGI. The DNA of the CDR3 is TGTGCCAGCACCGAAGGACATGACAGCAATCAGCCCCAGCATTTT. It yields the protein CASTEGHDSNQPQHF.